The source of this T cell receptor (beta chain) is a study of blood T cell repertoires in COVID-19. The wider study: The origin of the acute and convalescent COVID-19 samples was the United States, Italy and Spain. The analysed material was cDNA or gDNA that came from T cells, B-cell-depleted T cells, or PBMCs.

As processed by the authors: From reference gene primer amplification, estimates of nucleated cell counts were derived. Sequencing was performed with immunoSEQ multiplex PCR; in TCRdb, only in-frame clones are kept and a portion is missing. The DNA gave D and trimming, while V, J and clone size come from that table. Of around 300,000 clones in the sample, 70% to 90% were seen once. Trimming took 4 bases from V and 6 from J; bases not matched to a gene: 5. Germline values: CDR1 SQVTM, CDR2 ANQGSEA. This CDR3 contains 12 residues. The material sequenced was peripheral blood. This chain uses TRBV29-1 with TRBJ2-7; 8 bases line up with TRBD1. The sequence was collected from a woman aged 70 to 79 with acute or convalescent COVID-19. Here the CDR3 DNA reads TGCAGCGTTGGGGGACAGGTCGGCGAGCAGTACTTC. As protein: CSVGGQVGEQYF.